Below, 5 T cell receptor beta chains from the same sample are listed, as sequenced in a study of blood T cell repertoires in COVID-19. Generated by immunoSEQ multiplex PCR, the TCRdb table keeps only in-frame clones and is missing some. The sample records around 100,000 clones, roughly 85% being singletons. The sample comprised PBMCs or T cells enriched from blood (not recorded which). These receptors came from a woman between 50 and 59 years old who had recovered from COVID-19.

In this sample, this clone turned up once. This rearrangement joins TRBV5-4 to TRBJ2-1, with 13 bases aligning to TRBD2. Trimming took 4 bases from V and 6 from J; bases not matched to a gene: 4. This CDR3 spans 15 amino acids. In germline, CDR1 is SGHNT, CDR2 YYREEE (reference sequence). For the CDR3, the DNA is TGTGCCAGCAGCGCATGGACTAGCGGGGGCAATGAGCAGTTCTTC. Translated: CASSAWTSGGNEQFF.

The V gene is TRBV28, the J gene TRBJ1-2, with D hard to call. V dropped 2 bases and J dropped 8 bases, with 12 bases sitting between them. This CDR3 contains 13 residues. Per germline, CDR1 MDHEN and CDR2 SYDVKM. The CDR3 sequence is CASSLPGSGGYTF. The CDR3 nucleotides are TGTGCCAGCAGTTTACCGGGGTCGGGAGGCTACACCTTC.

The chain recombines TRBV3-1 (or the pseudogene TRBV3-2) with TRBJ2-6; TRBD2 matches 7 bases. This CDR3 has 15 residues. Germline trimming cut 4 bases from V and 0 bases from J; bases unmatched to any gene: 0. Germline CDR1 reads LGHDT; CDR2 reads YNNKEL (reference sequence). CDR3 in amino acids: CASSRGSSGANVLTF. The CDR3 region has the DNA TGTGCCAGCAGCCGCGGGAGCTCTGGGGCCAACGTCCTGACTTTC.

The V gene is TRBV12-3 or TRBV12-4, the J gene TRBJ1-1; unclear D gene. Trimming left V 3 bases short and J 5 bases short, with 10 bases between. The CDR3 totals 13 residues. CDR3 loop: CASSFRGRTEAFF. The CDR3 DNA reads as TGTGCCAGCAGTTTTCGAGGGAGGACTGAAGCTTTCTTT.

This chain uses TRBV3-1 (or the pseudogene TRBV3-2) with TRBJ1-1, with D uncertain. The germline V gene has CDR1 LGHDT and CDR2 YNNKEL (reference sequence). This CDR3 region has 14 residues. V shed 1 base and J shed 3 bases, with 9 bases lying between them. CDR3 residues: CASSQGRVYTEAFF. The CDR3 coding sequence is TGTGCCAGCAGCCAAGGCCGAGTTTACACTGAAGCTTTCTTT.